The 26 T cell receptor beta chains below were found in one sample sequenced in a study of blood T cell repertoires in COVID-19. TCRdb's table, derived via immunoSEQ multiplex PCR, lists solely in-frame clones and lacks some. Among a few hundred thousand clones, under 90% were seen once, and the ten largest hold 3.6%. Sequencing was carried out using peripheral blood. These receptors were taken from a woman older than 75 with acute or convalescent COVID-19.

The chain couples TRBV10-1 to TRBJ1-6; 7 bases agree with TRBD1. Germline V lookup: CDR1 WNHNN, CDR2 SYGVQD (reference sequence). The trim removed 10 bases at V and 0 bases at J, leaving 6 bases unmatched. The CDR3 is 15 residues long. CDR3 nucleotide sequence: TGCGCCATTTCGGACAGGCGCTCCTATAATTCACCCCTCCACTTT. Residues: CAISDRRSYNSPLHF.

The gene calls are TRBV9 and TRBJ2-5; the match to TRBD1 covers 7 bases. J gave up 6 bases and V 3 bases, and 14 bases lay outside the gene matches. This CDR3 is built from 16 residues. Germline V gene lookup returns CDR1 SGDLS and CDR2 YYNGEE. This CDR3 reads CASSEGTATLWKTQYF. DNA for the CDR3: TGTGCCAGCAGCGAGGGGACAGCGACGCTTTGGAAGACCCAGTACTTC. Variable domain in full (rest from reference TRBV9 and TRBJ2-5): DSGVTQTPKHLITATGQRVTLRCSPRSGDLSVYWYQQSLDQGLQFLIQYYNGEERAKGNILERFSAQQFPDLHSELNLSSLELGDSALYFCASSEGTATLWKTQYFGPGTRLLVL.

V and J are TRBV5-1 and TRBJ2-7; 9 bases agree with TRBD1. CDR3 length: 15 amino acids. J lost 2 bases, V lost 3 bases, and 6 bases had no gene match. Germline V CDR1 and CDR2: SGHRS, YFSETQ. CDR3: CASSYAGTGTYEQYF. Here the CDR3 DNA reads TGCGCCAGCAGCTACGCCGGGACAGGGACCTACGAGCAGTACTTC. Based on the CDR3 plus reference TRBV5-1 and TRBJ2-7, the full variable domain is KAGVTQTPRYLIKTRGQQVTLSCSPISGHRSVSWYQQTPGQGLQFLFEYFSETQRNKGNFPGRFSGRQFSNSRSEMNVSTLELGDSALYLCASSYAGTGTYEQYFGPGTRLTVT.

This clone was seen a handful of times. This chain joins TRBV7-6 and TRBJ1-5; 9 bases match TRBD1. The CDR3 totals 16 residues. CDR1 is SGHVS, CDR2 FNYEAQ, per germline. Unmatched junction bases numbered 6, after V lost 3 bases and J lost 3 bases. CDR3 DNA sequence: TGTGCCAGCAGCTTGTTCACAGGGGGCGTCAATCAGCCCCAGCATTTT. It encodes CASSLFTGGVNQPQHF.

CDR3 sequence: CASSFPAGSETQYF. The CDR3 DNA sequence: TGTGCCAGCAGCTTTCCAGCGGGGTCAGAGACCCAGTACTTC. The chain couples TRBV11-3 to TRBJ2-5, with 7 bases that match TRBD2. Germline assignment: CDR1 SGHNT and CDR2 YENEEA. V trimming: 3 bases; J trimming: 4 bases; junction bases outside the gene matches: 5. CDR3 length equals 14 residues.

This chain joins TRBV5-8 and TRBJ1-6; the match to TRBD1 covers 9 bases. This CDR3 is built from 17 residues. J was trimmed by 10 bases and V by 0 bases; bases with no gene match: 11. The germline V gene has CDR1 SGHTS and CDR2 YDEGEE. CDR3 sequence reads: CASSLDRGLGILSPLHF. The CDR3, as DNA: TGTGCCAGCAGCTTGGACAGGGGGCTCGGAATTTTATCACCCCTCCACTTT. Complete variable domain (other parts from reference TRBV5-8 and TRBJ1-6): EAGVTQSPTHLIKTRGQQATLRCSPISGHTSVYWYQQALGLGLQFLLWYDEGEERNRGNFPPRFSGRQFPNYSSELNVNALELEDSALYLCASSLDRGLGILSPLHFGNGTRLTVT.

The genes are TRBV7-9 and TRBJ1-1; D is ambiguous. This CDR3 comprises 13 residues. The V end lost 3 bases, the J end lost 1 base, and 6 bases lay between the germline ends. Germline V gives CDR1 SEHNR, CDR2 FQNEAQ (reference sequence). The CDR3 bases are TGTGCCAGCAGCTTTTCAGAGAACACTGAAGCTTTCTTT. It codes for CASSFSENTEAFF.

This rearrangement joins TRBV7-3 to TRBJ2-2, with 11 bases lining up with TRBD1. The CDR3 consists of 15 residues. V trimming: 5 bases; J trimming: 4 bases; junction bases outside the gene matches: 3. CDR1 is SGHTA, CDR2 FQGTGA, per germline. The CDR3 loop reads CASSGGTGGTGELFF. DNA of the CDR3: TGTGCCAGCAGCGGAGGGACAGGGGGCACCGGGGAGCTGTTTTTT.

This clone was counted once. The chain has TRBV6-5 and TRBJ1-5; tentative D call: TRBD1 (5 bases). CDR3 length equals 14 residues. The germline V gene has CDR1 MNHEY and CDR2 SVGAGI. V shed 6 bases and J shed 5 bases, with 14 bases lying between them. As DNA, the CDR3 is TGTGCCAGCAGACTCAGGGAGGGGCATCAGCCCCAGCATTTT. Residues: CASRLREGHQPQHF.

This clone appeared once. The V gene is TRBV11-2, the J gene TRBJ1-5; D call uncertain. The CDR3 totals 13 residues. The V gene lost 0 bases and the J gene lost 7 bases, with 7 bases spanning the gap. The germline V gene encodes CDR1 SGHAT and CDR2 FQNNGV. The CDR3 DNA sequence: TGTGCCAGCAGCTTAGAGGGGAGGCAGCCCCAGCATTTT. Its protein product is CASSLEGRQPQHF. The complete variable domain, with remaining parts taken from reference TRBV11-2 and TRBJ1-5, reads EAGVAQSPRYKIIEKRQSVAFWCNPISGHATLYWYQQILGQGPKLLIQFQNNGVVDDSQLPKDRFSAERLKGVDSTLKIQPAKLEDSAVYLCASSLEGRQPQHFGDGTRLSIL.

The rearrangement uses TRBV7-9 and TRBJ1-2; TRBD1 might be the D (6 bases). Trimming took off 5 bases at V and 2 bases at J, with 15 bases between the two ends. Germline CDR1 and CDR2: SEHNR and FQNEAQ (reference sequence). The CDR3 covers 15 residues. The DNA of the CDR3 is TGTGCCAGCAGCCTTTCCCCGACAGGAAACTATGGCTACACCTTC. It yields the protein CASSLSPTGNYGYTF.

The chain couples TRBV4-1 to TRBJ1-5; TRBD1 matches at 10 bases. V gave up 4 bases and J gave up 5 bases; unmatched junction bases: 8. The CDR3 loop spans 16 amino acids. Looked up from germline, CDR1 is MGHRA and CDR2 is YSYEKL. The CDR3 DNA follows: TGCGCCAGCAGCCGAGCCGGGACAGGGGCGTATCAGCCCCAGCATTTT. Translation gives CASSRAGTGAYQPQHF.

This chain uses TRBV5-1 with TRBJ1-3; 8 nucleotides agree with TRBD1. This CDR3 is built from 17 residues. The germline V gene encodes CDR1 SGHRS and CDR2 YFSETQ. The V and J ends lost 0 bases and 0 bases, in that order; junction bases with no gene match: 5. The CDR3 DNA sequence: TGCGCCAGCAGCTTGGCCCAGCAGGGGGCCTCTGGAAACACCATATATTTT. Residues: CASSLAQQGASGNTIYF.

The chain combines TRBV4-1 with TRBJ1-5; D unresolved. Germline CDR1 and CDR2: MGHRA and YSYEKL. The V end lost 4 bases, the J end lost 3 bases, and 10 bases lay between the germline ends. The CDR3 contains 14 residues. The CDR3 loop reads CASSRGEINQPQHF. As DNA, the CDR3 is TGCGCCAGCAGCCGCGGGGAGATCAATCAGCCCCAGCATTTT.

CDR3: CASNRQANTEAFF. DNA for the CDR3: TGCGCCAGCAATAGACAGGCCAACACTGAAGCTTTCTTT. The V and J genes are TRBV10-2 and TRBJ1-1; tentative D call: TRBD1 (6 bases). This CDR3 has 13 amino acids. V was clipped by 7 bases and J by 2 bases, with 11 bases between them. CDR1 and CDR2 (germline): WSHSY, SAAADI.

To note about this clone: The germline gene is not matched at one end of the junction; a read error may be the cause. V is TRBV4-1 and J is TRBJ2-7; 9 nucleotides align to TRBD1. This CDR3 region has 14 residues. CDR1 is MGHRA, CDR2 YSYEKL, per germline. The CDR3 DNA follows: TGCGCCAGCAGCCAAGCTTCCGGGACAGGGATTTTTGTCTTC. This codes for CASSQASGTGIFVF.

The rearrangement links TRBV7-2 to TRBJ1-5; D is unresolved. Deletions cut 5 bases from V and 1 base from J, with 6 bases between. Germline V gives CDR1 SGHTA, CDR2 FQGNSA. This CDR3 comprises 13 residues. The CDR3 sequence is CASSPTSNQPQHF. The CDR3 DNA follows: TGTGCCAGCAGCCCGACAAGCAATCAGCCCCAGCATTTT.

DNA for the CDR3: TGTGCCAGTAGTCCTCGCGCGGGGAGTAATGAAAAACTGTTTTTT. It encodes CASSPRAGSNEKLFF. The chain recombines TRBV19 with TRBJ1-4; D gene unclear. This CDR3 has 15 amino acids. Per the germline V gene, CDR1 is LNHDA and CDR2 is SQIVND (reference sequence). Trimming shortened V by 5 bases and J by 4 bases, and 14 bases separated the two germline ends.

This clone was found once. The chain recombines TRBV27 with TRBJ1-2; D possibly corresponds to TRBD1 (6 bases). V lost 6 bases and J 0 bases, leaving 14 bases between the germline ends. The CDR3 is 15 amino acids. Germline V CDR1 and CDR2: MNHEY, SMNVEV (reference sequence). The CDR3 DNA is TGTGCCAGCAGCCGGGGGGGCAGAGCTAACTATGGCTACACCTTC. Translated: CASSRGGRANYGYTF.

V gene TRBV2 combines with J gene TRBJ1-2, with 8 positions matching TRBD1. CDR1 and CDR2 from the germline V gene are SNHLY and FYNNEI. CDR3 length: 14 amino acids. V shed 4 bases and J 7 bases; nucleotides not matched to a gene: 8. The CDR3: CASSGAGGAFGYTF. The DNA of the CDR3 is TGTGCCAGCAGTGGGGCAGGGGGCGCTTTTGGCTACACCTTC.

This chain uses TRBV3-1 (or the pseudogene TRBV3-2) with TRBJ1-6, with unresolved D. The V gene lost 4 bases and the J gene lost 0 bases, with 10 bases spanning the gap. The CDR3 spans 16 residues. Germline lookup yields CDR1 LGHDT and CDR2 YNNKEL (reference sequence). CDR3 loop: CASSPRAVSYNSPLHF. The DNA of the CDR3 is TGTGCCAGCAGCCCGCGGGCAGTCTCCTATAATTCACCCCTCCACTTT.

The CDR3 DNA sequence: TGTGCCAGCAGTCGAGGACTAGCGGGGGTGTCCGGGGCCAACGTCCTGACTTTC. Translation gives CASSRGLAGVSGANVLTF. The rearrangement uses TRBV5-4 and TRBJ2-6, with TRBD2 matching 13 bases. The CDR3 contains 18 residues. Germline values: CDR1 SGHNT, CDR2 YYREEE (reference sequence). V lost 5 bases to trimming and J lost 4 bases; unmatched junction nucleotides: 9.

This clone was counted between two and nine times. The rearrangement joins TRBV27 to TRBJ2-2, with TRBD2 matching 7 bases. Germline loops: CDR1 MNHEY, CDR2 SMNVEV (reference sequence). V lost 0 bases to trimming and J lost 6 bases; unmatched junction nucleotides: 7. The CDR3 runs to 16 residues. The CDR3 spells CASSLSSGGKAGELFF. The CDR3 nucleotides read TGTGCCAGCAGTTTATCATCGGGGGGTAAGGCCGGGGAGCTGTTTTTT.

The CDR3 spells CASSSHRGLGNEQFF. CDR3 coding DNA: TGTGCCAGCAGCTCGCACAGGGGTTTGGGCAATGAGCAGTTCTTC. This chain joins TRBV3-1 (or the pseudogene TRBV3-2) and TRBJ2-1, with 7 bases matching TRBD1. Losses at the gene ends were 5 bases for V and 6 bases for J; bases not matched to a gene: 10. This CDR3 has 15 residues. The germline V gene encodes CDR1 LGHDT and CDR2 YNNKEL (reference sequence).

This clone was counted only a few times. The CDR3 DNA reads TGCAGTGCTAGTGCACCCGGGACAGGGAACCAGCCCCAGCATTTT. It encodes CSASAPGTGNQPQHF. V is TRBV20-1 and J is TRBJ1-5; 9 bases line up with TRBD1. This CDR3 is 15 amino acids long. Unmatched junction bases numbered 10, after V lost 3 bases and J lost 7 bases. In germline, CDR1 is DFQATT, CDR2 SNEGSKA (reference sequence).

V usage is TRBV7-8 and J usage is TRBJ2-1, with 9 bases fitting TRBD1. The CDR3 contains 16 residues. Germline V lookup: CDR1 SGHVS, CDR2 FQNEAQ. V shed 1 base, J shed 7 bases, and the junction held 8 bases outside the gene matches. CDR3 amino acids: CASSLGRDRDRNEQFF. In nucleotides, the CDR3 is TGTGCCAGCAGCTTAGGGCGGGACAGGGATAGGAATGAGCAGTTCTTC.